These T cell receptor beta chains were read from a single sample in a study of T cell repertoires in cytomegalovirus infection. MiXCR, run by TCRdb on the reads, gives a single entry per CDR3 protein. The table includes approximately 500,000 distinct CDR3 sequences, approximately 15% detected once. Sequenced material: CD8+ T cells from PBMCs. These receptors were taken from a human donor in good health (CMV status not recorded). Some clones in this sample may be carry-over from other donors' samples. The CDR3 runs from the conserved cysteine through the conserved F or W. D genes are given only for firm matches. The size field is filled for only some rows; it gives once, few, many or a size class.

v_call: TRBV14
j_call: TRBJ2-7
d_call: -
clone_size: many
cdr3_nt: TGTGCCAGCAGCCAAGAAGGGCGGGGCGGCTACGAGCAGTACTTC
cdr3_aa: CASSQEGRGGYEQYF

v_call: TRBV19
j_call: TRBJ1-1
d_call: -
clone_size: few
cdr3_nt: TGTGCCAGTAAGAGAGTGGGCACTGAAGCTTTCTTT
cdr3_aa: CASKRVGTEAFF

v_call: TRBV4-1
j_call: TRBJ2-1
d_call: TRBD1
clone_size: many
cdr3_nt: TGCGCCAGCAGCCAGCTCGGGGCAGGGGGCCACAATGAGCAGTTCTTC
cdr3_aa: CASSQLGAGGHNEQFF

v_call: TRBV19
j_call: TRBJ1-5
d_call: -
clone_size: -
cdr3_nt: TGTGCCAGTAGTATCGAGGACTATAGCAATCAGCCCCAGCATTTT
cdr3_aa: CASSIEDYSNQPQHF

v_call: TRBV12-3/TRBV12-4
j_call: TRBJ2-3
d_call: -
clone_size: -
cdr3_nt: TGTGCCAGCAGTTTGACCAGAACAGATACGCAGTATTTT
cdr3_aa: CASSLTRTDTQYF

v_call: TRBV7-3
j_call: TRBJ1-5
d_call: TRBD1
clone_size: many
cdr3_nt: TGTGCCAGCAGATCCATATGGGGAGGACAGGCGAATCAGCCCCAGCATTTT
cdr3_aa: CASRSIWGGQANQPQHF

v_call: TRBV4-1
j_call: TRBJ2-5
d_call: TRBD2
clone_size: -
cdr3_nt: TGCGCCAGCAGCCAAGTCGACGGGAGGGGCCAAGAGACCCAGTACTTC
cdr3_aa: CASSQVDGRGQETQYF

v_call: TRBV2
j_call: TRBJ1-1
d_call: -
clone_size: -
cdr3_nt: TGTGCCAGCAGTCCTAGTTCCCAGACTGAAGCTTTCTTT
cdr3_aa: CASSPSSQTEAFF

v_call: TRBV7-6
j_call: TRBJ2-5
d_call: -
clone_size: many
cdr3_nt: TGTGCCAGCAGCTTGCCGGACGGGCAAGAGACCCAGTACTTC
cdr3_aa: CASSLPDGQETQYF

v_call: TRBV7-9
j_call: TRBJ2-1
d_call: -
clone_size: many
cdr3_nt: TGTGCCAGCAGCTTAGGATTAGACGAGCAGTTCTTC
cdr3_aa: CASSLGLDEQFF

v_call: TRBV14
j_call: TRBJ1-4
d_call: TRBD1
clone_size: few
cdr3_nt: TGTGCCAGCAGCCCTGGGACAGGTTGGAAGCGGGAAAAACTGTTTTTT
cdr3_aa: CASSPGTGWKREKLFF

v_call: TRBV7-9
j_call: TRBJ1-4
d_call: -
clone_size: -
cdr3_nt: TGTGCCAGCAGCTCCCCCCGGCGGCCGGATGAAAAACTGTTTTTT
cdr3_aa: CASSSPRRPDEKLFF

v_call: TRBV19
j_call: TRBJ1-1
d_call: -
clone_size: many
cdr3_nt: TGTGCCAGTAGTCCCATGGCACTTGGGGAGAACACTGAAGCTTTCTTT
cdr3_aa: CASSPMALGENTEAFF

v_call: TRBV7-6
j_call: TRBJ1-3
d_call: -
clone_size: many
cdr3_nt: TGTGCCAGCAGCCCGCCTGAGGGAAACACCATATATTTT
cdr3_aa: CASSPPEGNTIYF

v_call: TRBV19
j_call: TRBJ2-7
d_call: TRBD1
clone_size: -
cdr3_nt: TGTGCCAGTACCCCTGGACAGGGGGGCGGCTACGAGCAGTACTTC
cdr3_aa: CASTPGQGGGYEQYF

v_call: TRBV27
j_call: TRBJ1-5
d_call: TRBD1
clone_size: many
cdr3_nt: TGTGCCAGCAGGATCGACAGGGGCAGCAATCAGCCCCAGCATTTT
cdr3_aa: CASRIDRGSNQPQHF

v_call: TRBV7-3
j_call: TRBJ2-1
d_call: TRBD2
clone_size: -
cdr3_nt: TGTGCCAGCAGTCGACTAGCGGGAGGGGATGAGCAGTTCTTC
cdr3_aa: CASSRLAGGDEQFF

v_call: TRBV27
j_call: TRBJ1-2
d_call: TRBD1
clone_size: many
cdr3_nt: TGTGCCAGCAGTTCGGGACAGGGCTATGGCTACACCTTC
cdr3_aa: CASSSGQGYGYTF

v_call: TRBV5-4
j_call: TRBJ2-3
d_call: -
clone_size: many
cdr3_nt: TGTGCCAGCAGCTGGATTGGCGGGGACACAGATACGCAGTATTTT
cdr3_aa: CASSWIGGDTDTQYF

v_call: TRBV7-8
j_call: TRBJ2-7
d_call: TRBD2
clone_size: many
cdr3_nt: TGTGCCAGCAGCCCCCGACTAGCGGGAGATTCCTACGAGCAGTACTTC
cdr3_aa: CASSPRLAGDSYEQYF

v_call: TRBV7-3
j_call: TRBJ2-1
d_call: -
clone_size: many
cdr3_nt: TGTGCCAGCAGCCCAGGGATCTCCTACAATGAGCAGTTCTTC
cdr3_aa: CASSPGISYNEQFF

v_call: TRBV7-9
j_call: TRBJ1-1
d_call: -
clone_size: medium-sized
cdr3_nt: TGTGCCAGCAGCTTGCAGCTGGGGGCGCGAACTGAAGCTTTCTTT
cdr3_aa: CASSLQLGARTEAFF

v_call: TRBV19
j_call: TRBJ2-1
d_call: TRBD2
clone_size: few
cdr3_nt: TGTGCCAGTATTCCCGGGACTAGCGGAGCAGGGTCCTACAATGAGCAGTTCTTC
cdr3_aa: CASIPGTSGAGSYNEQFF

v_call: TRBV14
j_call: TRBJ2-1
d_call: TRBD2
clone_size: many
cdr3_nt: TGTGCCAGCAGCCAAGTAATCCTAGCGGGAGGTAATGAGCAGTTCTTC
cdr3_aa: CASSQVILAGGNEQFF

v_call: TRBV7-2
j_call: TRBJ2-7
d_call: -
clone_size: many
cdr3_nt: TGTGCCAGCAGCTGGGTCGTCGGGGAGCAGTACTTC
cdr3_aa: CASSWVVGEQYF

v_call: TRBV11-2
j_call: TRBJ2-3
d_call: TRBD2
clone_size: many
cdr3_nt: TGTGCCAGCAGTTCCCCCAGGGCTAGCGGGGTAACACACACAGATACGCAGTATTTT
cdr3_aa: CASSSPRASGVTHTDTQYF

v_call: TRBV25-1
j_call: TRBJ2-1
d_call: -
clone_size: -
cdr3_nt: TGTGCCAGCAGTGTGACTACCGGGAGTCTCTACAATGAGCAGTTCTTC
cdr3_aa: CASSVTTGSLYNEQFF

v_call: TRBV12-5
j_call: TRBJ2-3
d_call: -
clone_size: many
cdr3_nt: TGTGCTAGTGGCCCCGGAGGCTGGGGGACGGGAGATACGCAGTATTTT
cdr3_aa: CASGPGGWGTGDTQYF

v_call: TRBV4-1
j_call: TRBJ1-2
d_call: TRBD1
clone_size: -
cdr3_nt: TGCGCCAGCAGCCAACAGGGGGACGTAAGCTATGGCTACACCTTC
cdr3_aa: CASSQQGDVSYGYTF

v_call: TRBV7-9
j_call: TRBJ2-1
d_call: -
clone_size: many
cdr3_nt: TGTGCCAGCAGCTTAGTGCGGAGGAGCTCCTACAATGAGCAGTTCTTC
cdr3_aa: CASSLVRRSSYNEQFF

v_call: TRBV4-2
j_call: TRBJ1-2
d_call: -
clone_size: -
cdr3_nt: TGTGCCAGCAGCCAAGAGGCCTCGTCAGGGGCAGGCTACACCTTC
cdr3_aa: CASSQEASSGAGYTF

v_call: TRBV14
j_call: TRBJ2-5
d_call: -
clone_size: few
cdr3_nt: TGTGCCAGCAGTCCCCCGTGGGGGACATCTGACGAGACCCAGTACTTC
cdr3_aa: CASSPPWGTSDETQYF

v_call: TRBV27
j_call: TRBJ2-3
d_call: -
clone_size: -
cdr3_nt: TGTGCCAGCAGTCCGGGACCTAAAGGTCCAGATACGCAGTATTTT
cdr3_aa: CASSPGPKGPDTQYF

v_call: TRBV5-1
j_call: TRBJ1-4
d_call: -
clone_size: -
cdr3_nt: TGCGCCAGCAGCGGGTGGACGAACGATAAACTGTTTTTT
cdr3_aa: CASSGWTNDKLFF

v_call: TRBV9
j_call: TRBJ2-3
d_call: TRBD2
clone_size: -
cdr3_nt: TGTGCCAGCAGCGCGCGAGCGGGAGGGCCCGCAGATACGCAGTATTTT
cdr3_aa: CASSARAGGPADTQYF

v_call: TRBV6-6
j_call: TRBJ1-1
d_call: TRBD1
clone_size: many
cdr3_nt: TGTGCCAGCACCCGTCGAAGGGACAGGCAAATTGAAGCTTTCTTT
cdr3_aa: CASTRRRDRQIEAFF

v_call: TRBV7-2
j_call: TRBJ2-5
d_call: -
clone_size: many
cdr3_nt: TGTGCCAGCAGCTTAGCGGGGGTCCAAGAGACCCAGTACTTC
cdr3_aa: CASSLAGVQETQYF

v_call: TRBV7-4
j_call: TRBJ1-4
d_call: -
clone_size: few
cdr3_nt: TGTGCCAGCAGACGAGCAGGGAGTAATGAAAAACTGTTTTTT
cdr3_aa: CASRRAGSNEKLFF

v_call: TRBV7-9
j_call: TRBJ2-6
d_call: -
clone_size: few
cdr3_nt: TGTGCCAGCAGCCCCCACCCCCTCACTGGGGCCAACGTCCTGACTTTC
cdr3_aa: CASSPHPLTGANVLTF

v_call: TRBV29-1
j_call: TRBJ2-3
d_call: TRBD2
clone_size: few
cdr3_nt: TGCAGCGTTGAAGGGGGGACTAGCGGGAGTGCAGATACGCAGTATTTT
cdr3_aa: CSVEGGTSGSADTQYF

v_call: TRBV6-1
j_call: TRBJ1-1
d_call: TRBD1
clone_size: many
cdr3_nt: TGTGCCAGCAGTCCCAGGGGGGTGAAGACTGAAGCTTTCTTT
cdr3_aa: CASSPRGVKTEAFF

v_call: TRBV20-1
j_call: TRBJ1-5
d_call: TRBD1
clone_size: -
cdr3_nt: TGCGCGGGACAGGGGGACAATCAGCCCCAGCATTTT
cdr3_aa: CAGQGDNQPQHF

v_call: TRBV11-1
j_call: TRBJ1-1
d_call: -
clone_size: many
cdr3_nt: TGTGCCAGCAGCTTATCTTGGGCAGGGGTTATGAACACTGAAGCTTTCTTT
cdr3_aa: CASSLSWAGVMNTEAFF

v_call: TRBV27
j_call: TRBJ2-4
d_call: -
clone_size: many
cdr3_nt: TGTGCCAGCCAGGGGTTGGGAAACATTCAGTACTTC
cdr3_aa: CASQGLGNIQYF

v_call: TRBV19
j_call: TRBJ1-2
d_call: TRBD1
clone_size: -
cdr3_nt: TGTGCCAGTACCTTAACCCTCGACAGGGCCAGCTATGGCTACACCTTC
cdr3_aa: CASTLTLDRASYGYTF

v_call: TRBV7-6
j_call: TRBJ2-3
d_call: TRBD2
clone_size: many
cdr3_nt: TGTGCCAGCATTGGGGAGGGAACAGATACGCAGTATTTT
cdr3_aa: CASIGEGTDTQYF

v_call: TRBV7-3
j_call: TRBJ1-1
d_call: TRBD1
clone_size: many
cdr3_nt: TGTGCCAGCAGCCACGGGGGGACAGGGGAAGCTTTCTTT
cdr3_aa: CASSHGGTGEAFF

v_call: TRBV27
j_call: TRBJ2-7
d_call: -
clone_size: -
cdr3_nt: TGTGCCAGCAGCCGCAGGGATACCTACGAGCAGTACTTC
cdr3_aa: CASSRRDTYEQYF

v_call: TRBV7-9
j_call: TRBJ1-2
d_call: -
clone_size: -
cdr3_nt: TGTGCCAGCAGCGGGGAAGGGGGGGGGAACTATGGCTACACCTTC
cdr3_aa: CASSGEGGGNYGYTF